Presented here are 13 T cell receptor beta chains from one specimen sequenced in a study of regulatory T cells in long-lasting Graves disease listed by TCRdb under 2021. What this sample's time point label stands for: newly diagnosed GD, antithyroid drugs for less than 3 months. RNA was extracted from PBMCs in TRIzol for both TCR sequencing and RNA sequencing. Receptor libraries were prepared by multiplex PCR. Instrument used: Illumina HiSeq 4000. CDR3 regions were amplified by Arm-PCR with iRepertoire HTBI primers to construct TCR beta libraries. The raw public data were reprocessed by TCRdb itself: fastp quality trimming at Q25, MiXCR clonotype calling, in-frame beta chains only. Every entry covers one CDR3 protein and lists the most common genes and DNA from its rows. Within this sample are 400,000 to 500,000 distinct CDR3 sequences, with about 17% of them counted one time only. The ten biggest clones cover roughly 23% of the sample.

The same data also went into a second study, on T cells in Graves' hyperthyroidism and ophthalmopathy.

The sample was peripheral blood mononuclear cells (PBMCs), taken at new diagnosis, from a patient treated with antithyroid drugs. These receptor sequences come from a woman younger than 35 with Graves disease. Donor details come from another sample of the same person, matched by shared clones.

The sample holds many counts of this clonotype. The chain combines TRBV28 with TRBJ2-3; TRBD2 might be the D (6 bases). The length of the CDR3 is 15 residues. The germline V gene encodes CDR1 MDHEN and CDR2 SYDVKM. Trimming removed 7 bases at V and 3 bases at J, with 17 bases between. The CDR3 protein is CASTPAGPKTDTQYF. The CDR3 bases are TGTGCCAGCACCCCTGCGGGACCTAAAACAGATACGCAGTATTTT.

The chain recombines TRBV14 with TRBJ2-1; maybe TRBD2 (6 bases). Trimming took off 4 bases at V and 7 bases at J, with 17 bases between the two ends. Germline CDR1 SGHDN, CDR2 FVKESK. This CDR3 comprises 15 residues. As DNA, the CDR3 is TGTGCCAGCAGCCCGTTCAGGACTATAGGTAATGAGCAGTTCTTC. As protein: CASSPFRTIGNEQFF.

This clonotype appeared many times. CDR3 protein: CASSGRDSRRYTF. CDR3 coding DNA: TGTGCCAGCAGCGGCCGGGACAGCCGGCGCTACACCTTC. This chain links TRBV9 with TRBJ1-2; TRBD1 aligns across 7 bases. The germline V gene encodes CDR1 SGDLS and CDR2 YYNGEE. CDR3 size: 13 residues. Unmatched junction bases numbered 8, after V lost 3 bases and J lost 9 bases.

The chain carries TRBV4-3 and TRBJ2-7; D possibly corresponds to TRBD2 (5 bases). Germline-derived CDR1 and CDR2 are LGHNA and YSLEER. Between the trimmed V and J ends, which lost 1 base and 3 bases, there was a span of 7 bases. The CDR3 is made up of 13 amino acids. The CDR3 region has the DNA TGCGCCAGCAGCCAAGCACTAGTCTACGAGCAGTACTTC. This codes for CASSQALVYEQYF.

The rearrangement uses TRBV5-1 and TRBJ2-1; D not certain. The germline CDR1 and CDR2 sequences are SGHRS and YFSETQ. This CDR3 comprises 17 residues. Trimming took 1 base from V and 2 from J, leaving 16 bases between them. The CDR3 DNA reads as TGCGCCAGCAGCTTGATGGTCGGGCAGAAGGCCTACAATGAGCAGTTCTTC. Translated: CASSLMVGQKAYNEQFF.

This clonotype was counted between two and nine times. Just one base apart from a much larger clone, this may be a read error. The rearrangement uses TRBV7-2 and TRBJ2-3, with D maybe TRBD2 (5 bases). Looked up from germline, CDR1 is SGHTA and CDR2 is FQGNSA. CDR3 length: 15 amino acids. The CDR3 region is CANSFRLGDTDTQYF. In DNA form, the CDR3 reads TGTGCCAACAGCTTTAGACTCGGGGACACAGATACGCAGTATTTT.

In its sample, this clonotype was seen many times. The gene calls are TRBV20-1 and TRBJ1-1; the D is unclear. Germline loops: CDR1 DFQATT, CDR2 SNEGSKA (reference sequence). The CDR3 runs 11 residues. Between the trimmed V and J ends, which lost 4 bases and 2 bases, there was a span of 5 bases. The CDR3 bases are TGCAGTGCTACGGGTAACACTGAAGCTTTCTTT. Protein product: CSATGNTEAFF.

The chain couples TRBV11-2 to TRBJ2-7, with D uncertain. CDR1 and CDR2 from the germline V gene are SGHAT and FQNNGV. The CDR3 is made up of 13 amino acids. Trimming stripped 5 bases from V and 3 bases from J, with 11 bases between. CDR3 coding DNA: TGTGCCAGCAGCCCTTCGCGCGGCTACGAGCAGTACTTC. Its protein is CASSPSRGYEQYF.

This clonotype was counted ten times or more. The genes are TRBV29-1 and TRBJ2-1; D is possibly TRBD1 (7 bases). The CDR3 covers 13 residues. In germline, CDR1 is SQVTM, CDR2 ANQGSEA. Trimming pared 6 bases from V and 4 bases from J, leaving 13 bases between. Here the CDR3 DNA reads TGCAGCGTGCAGGGGGGCTGGTACAATGAGCAGTTCTTC. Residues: CSVQGGWYNEQFF.

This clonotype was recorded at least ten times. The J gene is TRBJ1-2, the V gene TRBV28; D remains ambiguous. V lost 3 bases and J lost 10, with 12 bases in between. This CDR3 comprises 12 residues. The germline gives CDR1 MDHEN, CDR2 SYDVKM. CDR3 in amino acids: CASSLKTVAYTF. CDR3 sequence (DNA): TGTGCCAGCAGTTTGAAGACGGTGGCCTACACCTTC.

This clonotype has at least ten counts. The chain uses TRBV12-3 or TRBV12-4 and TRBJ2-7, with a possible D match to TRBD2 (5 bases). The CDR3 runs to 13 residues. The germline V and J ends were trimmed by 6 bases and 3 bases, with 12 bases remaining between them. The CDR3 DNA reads TGTGCCAGCAGCCCCCAGACTAACTACGAGCAGTACTTC. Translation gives CASSPQTNYEQYF.

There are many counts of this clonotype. The CDR3 loop is CASSYSDEQYF. DNA of the CDR3: TGTGCCAGCAGTTACTCAGACGAGCAGTACTTC. V usage is TRBV6-5 and J usage is TRBJ2-7; no reliable D call. Looked up from germline, CDR1 is MNHEY and CDR2 is SVGAGI. The CDR3 spans 11 residues. Deletions cut 0 bases from V and 5 bases from J, with 2 bases between.

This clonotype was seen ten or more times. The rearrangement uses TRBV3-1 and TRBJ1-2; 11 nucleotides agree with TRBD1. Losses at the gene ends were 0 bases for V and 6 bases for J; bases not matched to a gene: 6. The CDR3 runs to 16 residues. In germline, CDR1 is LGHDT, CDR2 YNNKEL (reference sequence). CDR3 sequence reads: CASSQEGWDRGNGYTF. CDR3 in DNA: TGTGCCAGCAGCCAAGAGGGCTGGGACAGGGGGAATGGCTACACCTTC.